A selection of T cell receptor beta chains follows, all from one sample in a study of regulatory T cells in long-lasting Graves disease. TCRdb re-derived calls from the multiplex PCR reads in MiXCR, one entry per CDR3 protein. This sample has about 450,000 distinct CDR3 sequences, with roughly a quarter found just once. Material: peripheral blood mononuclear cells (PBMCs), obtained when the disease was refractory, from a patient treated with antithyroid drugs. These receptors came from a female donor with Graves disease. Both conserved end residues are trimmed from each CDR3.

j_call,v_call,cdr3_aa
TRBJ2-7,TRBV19,ASSMSGTGAYEQY
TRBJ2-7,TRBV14,ASSQQGGWYEQY
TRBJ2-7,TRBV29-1,SVQGGSSYEQY
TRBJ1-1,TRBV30,AWIQGNTEAF
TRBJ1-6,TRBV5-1,ASSLRQPGEFSPLH
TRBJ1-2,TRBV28,ASSFTDRLNYGYT
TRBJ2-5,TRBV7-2,ASSSLAGGGTQY
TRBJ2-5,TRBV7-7,ASSLVGRDETQY
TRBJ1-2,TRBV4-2,ASSQDLANYGYT
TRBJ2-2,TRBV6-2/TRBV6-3,ASSPVRGQGAQKNGELF
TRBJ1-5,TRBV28,ASRTEGRRQTNQPQH
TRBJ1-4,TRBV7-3,ASSEGGATNEKLF
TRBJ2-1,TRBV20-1,SARDRDRGDEQF
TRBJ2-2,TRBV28,ASSLGGLASGELF
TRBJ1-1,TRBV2,ASRPGQGYKNEQEAF
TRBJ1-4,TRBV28,ASSLGTGTNEKLF
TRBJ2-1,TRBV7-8,ASSFGLTDNEQF
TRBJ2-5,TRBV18,ASSPGTKRETQY
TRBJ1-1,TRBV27,ASSLQGALGGEAF
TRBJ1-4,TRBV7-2,ASSLGTEKLF
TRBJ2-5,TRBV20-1,SARLGLAGAETQY
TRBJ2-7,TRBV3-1,ASSQVNTYYEQY
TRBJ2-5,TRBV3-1,ASSQLAAKVGETQY
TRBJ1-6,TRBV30,AWSLGASPLH
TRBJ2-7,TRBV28,ASSSPGLALSSYEQY
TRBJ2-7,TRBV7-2,ASSYGPEQY
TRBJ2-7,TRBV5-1,ASSGGTSGQQY
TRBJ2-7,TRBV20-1,SASGTGPSEQY
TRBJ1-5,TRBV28,ASISEREQPQH
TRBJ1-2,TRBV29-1,SVGQAGYT
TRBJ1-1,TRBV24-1,ASVEALTEAF
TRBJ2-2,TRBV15,ATSRITSNTGELF
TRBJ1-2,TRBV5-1,ASSLGLTGPGYGYT
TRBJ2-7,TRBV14,ASSRDRVSEQY
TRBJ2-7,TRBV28,ASTQRRAHEQY
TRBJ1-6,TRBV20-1,SAPAGTLH
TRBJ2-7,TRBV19,ASSSPRFDRVGRKQY
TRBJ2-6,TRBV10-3,AISEVTVGSGANVLT
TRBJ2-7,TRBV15,ATSRDTTGPYEQY
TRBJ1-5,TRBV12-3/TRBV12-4,ASKDRAGSNQPQH